This T cell receptor beta chain is drawn from a study of cytomegalovirus exposure and HLA in healthy donors (dated by TCRdb to the late 2010s). General notes on the study: The 500 to 800 repertoires of the first cohort and the 95 to 150 validation repertoires were produced on the same platform, according to a later analysis. The study aimed to test whether signatures of past pathogen exposure could be identified by cataloging public T cell receptors. A separate validation cohort of approximately 120 different subjects was used in addition to the 666-subject first cohort. To predict cytomegalovirus infection status, the study combined high-throughput TCR immunosequencing, statistical association of individual TCRs with disease status, and machine learning.

In regard to this clone: No antigen is known for it. Base qualities are not provided; no much larger clone lies one nucleotide away.

The library was prepared using the immunoSEQ multiplex PCR assay. Per the authors' processing: A statistical classification framework was developed to diagnose cytomegalovirus status using the catalog of TCR beta chain sequences. The immuneACCESS repertoire file appears here via TCRdb, limited to in-frame rearrangements. These files lack a portion of the clones; in checked studies, under half of the deficit traces to unresolved V genes, and the cause of the others is not known. V and J calls and clone size follow that table, whereas D and trimming were derived from the DNA. This sample holds 250,000 to 300,000 clones; roughly 89% were observed only once. More than 0.35% of the sample is in the top ten clones. Points the paper makes about the study in general: Across donors, most TCR sequences were observed very rarely, whereas some public TCRs were present in many individuals. The classifier was reported to diagnose cytomegalovirus status with high specificity and sensitivity in both the original and validation cohorts. Three of the identified cytomegalovirus-associated TCR beta chains were confirmed in vitro to be specific for cytomegalovirus antigens. A later analysis had no HLA typing for the validation cohort, so co-occurrence there was scored across all 130 or so repertoires. The authors suggested that the approach could potentially be generalized to other disease states and immunological phenotypes. A total of 150 to 200 TCR beta chains were listed by the study as associated with cytomegalovirus. Subsequent analysis determined that TCRs grouped into clusters in the first cohort also showed a tendency toward co-occurrence across the 120 validation repertoires, and approximately 94% of cluster scores exceeded 0.

The CDR3 goes from the cysteine to the phenylalanine over 14 residues. The DNA shown is the 42-base CDR3, in frame from base 1. Trimming accounts for 5 bases at V and 2 bases at J, while the number of junction bases matched to no gene is 3. From a lookup of the germline V gene, CDR1 and CDR2 are SGHVS and FNYEAQ. Separate from the approximately 700-subject first cohort, the validation cohort of 90 to 150 subjects was the group to which the donors belonged. The chain is encoded by TRBV7-6 joined to TRBJ1-2; 9 nucleotides in the junction match TRBD1. The receptor comes from a woman aged 18-35 years in good health and CMV-seronegative. The specimen sequenced was PBMCs. At the DNA level, the sequence is TGTGCCAGCAGCCTGGGACAGGGCAACTATGGCTACACCTTC. This encodes CASSLGQGNYGYTF.